The rows below give T cell receptor beta chains drawn from one sample of a study of siplizumab effects on memory and regulatory T cells. The data were produced by immunoSEQ multiplex PCR, yet TCRdb's version contains in-frame clones alone and is incomplete. Seen here are 85,000 to 130,000 clones, around 90% observed once, and the top ten hold 0.55% to 0.85%. Input material: Tregs sorted from blood. The receptors stem from a human donor in good health. Both conserved end residues are part of each CDR3.

CDR3 length: 17
V gene: TRBV27
J gene: TRBJ2-5
CDR3 protein: CASSTTRGWGIQETQYF

CDR3 length: 13
V gene: TRBV28
J gene: TRBJ1-2
CDR3 protein: CASKGRLNYGYTF

CDR3 length: 13
V gene: TRBV2
J gene: TRBJ2-1
CDR3 protein: CASSELLVDEQFF

CDR3 length: 14
V gene: TRBV9
J gene: TRBJ1-2
CDR3 protein: CASSARGLAGGYTF

CDR3 length: 11
V gene: TRBV5-1
J gene: TRBJ2-1
CDR3 protein: CASSLEEEQFF

CDR3 length: 14
V gene: TRBV5-4
J gene: TRBJ2-7
CDR3 protein: CASSRTTGDYEQYF

CDR3 length: 14
V gene: TRBV5-1
J gene: TRBJ2-3
CDR3 protein: CASSLARGTDTQYF

CDR3 length: 13
V gene: TRBV5-1
J gene: TRBJ2-1
CDR3 protein: CASSPLGSHEQFF

CDR3 length: 14
V gene: TRBV2
J gene: TRBJ1-1
CDR3 protein: CASSVALRETEAFF

CDR3 length: 15
V gene: TRBV7-3
J gene: TRBJ1-6
CDR3 protein: CASSLGDRLNSPLHF

CDR3 length: 14
V gene: TRBV30
J gene: TRBJ2-1
CDR3 protein: CAWKKGTAYNEQFF

CDR3 length: 13
V gene: TRBV5-1
J gene: TRBJ2-5
CDR3 protein: CASSLEGQETQYF

CDR3 length: 14
V gene: TRBV6-6
J gene: TRBJ2-7
CDR3 protein: CASTRTGSSYEQYF

CDR3 length: 14
V gene: TRBV29-1
J gene: TRBJ1-3
CDR3 protein: CSHNGGSSGNTIYF

CDR3 length: 11
V gene: TRBV10-2
J gene: TRBJ2-3
CDR3 protein: CASSGVDTQYF